This TCR beta chain was observed in a study of PD-L1 blockade in urothelial cancer. CDR1 and CDR2 from the germline V gene are LNHDA and SQIVND (reference sequence). Germline trimming cut 5 bases from V and 7 bases from J; bases unmatched to any gene: 12. There are 16 residues in the CDR3. Time point in this sample: pretreatment peripheral blood. The protocol was immunoSEQ multiplex PCR, while the TCRdb copy is restricted to in-frame clones and leaves out a portion. The sample contains 72,000 or so clones, approximately 86% of which appear only once. The input for sequencing was PBMCs, taken around atezolizumab (anti-PD-L1) treatment. This clonotype was obtained from a man between 60 and 75 years old with urothelial cancer. The genes are TRBV19 and TRBJ1-4, with TRBD1 matching over 8 bases. For the CDR3, the DNA is TGTGCCAGTAGTGACAGGGGCCACCCTGATAGTGAAAAACTGTTTTTT. Its translation is CASSDRGHPDSEKLFF.